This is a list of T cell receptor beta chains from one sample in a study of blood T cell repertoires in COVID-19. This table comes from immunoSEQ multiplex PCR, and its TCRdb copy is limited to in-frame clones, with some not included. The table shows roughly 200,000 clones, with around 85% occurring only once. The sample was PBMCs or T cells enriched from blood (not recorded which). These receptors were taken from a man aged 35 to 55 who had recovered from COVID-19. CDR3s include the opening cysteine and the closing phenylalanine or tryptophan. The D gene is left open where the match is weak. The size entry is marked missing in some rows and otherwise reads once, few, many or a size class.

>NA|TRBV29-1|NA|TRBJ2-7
TGCAGCGTTGTAACGAGGCGGGACTACGAGCAGTACTTC
CSVVTRRDYEQYF
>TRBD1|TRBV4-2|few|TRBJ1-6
TGTGCCAGCAGCCAAGTGGTACAGGGGAATTCACCCCTCCACTTT
CASSQVVQGNSPLHF
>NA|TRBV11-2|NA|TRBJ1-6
TGTGCCAGCAGCTTTCTCACGGGATCACCCCTCCACTTT
CASSFLTGSPLHF
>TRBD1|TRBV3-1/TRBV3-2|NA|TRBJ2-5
TGTGCCAGCAGCCAAGGGCAGGGGGTCCGGGAGACCCAGTACTTC
CASSQGQGVRETQYF
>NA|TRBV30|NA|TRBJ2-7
TGTGCCTGGAGTCAATGGCGGAGCTCCTACGAGCAGTACTTC
CAWSQWRSSYEQYF
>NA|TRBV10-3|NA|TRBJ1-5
TGTGCCATCAGTGAGTCGGCCGGCAATCAGCCCCAGCATTTT
CAISESAGNQPQHF
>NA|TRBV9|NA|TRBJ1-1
TGTGCCAGCAGCGTAGTGTCCCAGGGCTCTGAAGCTTTCTTT
CASSVVSQGSEAFF
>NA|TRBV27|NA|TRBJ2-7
TGTGCCAGCAGCCATTCTAGCGCGGGAAACTACGAGCAGTACTTC
CASSHSSAGNYEQYF
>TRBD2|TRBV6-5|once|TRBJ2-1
TGTGCCAGCAGTTACTCCGGACTAGCGAATGAGCAGTTCTTC
CASSYSGLANEQFF
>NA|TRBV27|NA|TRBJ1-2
TGTGCCAGCAGCCAATTACCCCCGGACTCCGACTATGGCTACACCTTC
CASSQLPPDSDYGYTF
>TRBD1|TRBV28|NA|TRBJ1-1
TGTGCCATCCGGACAGGGATGAACACTGAAGCTTTCTTT
CAIRTGMNTEAFF
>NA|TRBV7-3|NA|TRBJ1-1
TGTGCCAGCAGCTTATCGGGCGGTGACAGGAAAGCTTTCTTT
CASSLSGGDRKAFF
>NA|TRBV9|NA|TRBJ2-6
TGTGCCAGCAGCGCTACTCAGGGGACCACCTCCTCTGGGGCCAACGTCCTGACTTTC
CASSATQGTTSSGANVLTF
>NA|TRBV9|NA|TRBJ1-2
TGTGCCAGCGGAACCGGGATAGGGGGCTATGGCTACACCTTC
CASGTGIGGYGYTF
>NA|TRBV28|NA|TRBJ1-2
TGTGCCAGCAAGGGGCCGCAATATGGCTACACCTTC
CASKGPQYGYTF
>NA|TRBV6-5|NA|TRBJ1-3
TGTGCCGCCTCCCGGGTCTCTGGAAACACCATATATTTT
CAASRVSGNTIYF
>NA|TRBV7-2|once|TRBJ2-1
TGTGCCAGCAGCTTAGCCCTAGTAGTCTCCTACAATGAGCAGTTCTTC
CASSLALVVSYNEQFF
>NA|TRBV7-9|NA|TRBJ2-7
TGTGCCAGCAGCCCAAACACGGGAGAGTTTCAGCAGTACTTC
CASSPNTGEFQQYF
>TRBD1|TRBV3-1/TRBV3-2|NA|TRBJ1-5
TGTGCCAGCAGCCAAACCCCCCAGACAGGGATGGGCAATCAGCCCCAGCATTTT
CASSQTPQTGMGNQPQHF
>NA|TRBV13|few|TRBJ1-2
TGTGCCAGCAGTTCCTCGGGAGCGGATGGCTACACCTTC
CASSSSGADGYTF
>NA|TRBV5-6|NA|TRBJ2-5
TGTGCCAGCAGCCCACCCGGTCCGGGACTTGAGACCCAGTACTTC
CASSPPGPGLETQYF
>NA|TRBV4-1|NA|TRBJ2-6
TGCGCCAGCAGCCAAGTTGACATGGGGCTCTCTGGGGCCAACGTCCTGACTTTC
CASSQVDMGLSGANVLTF
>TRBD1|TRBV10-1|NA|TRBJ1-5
TGCGCCAGCAGGCCAGACAGGGAGAATCAGCCCCAGCATTTT
CASRPDRENQPQHF
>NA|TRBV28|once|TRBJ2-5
TGTGCCAGCAGACAAACCCAAGAGACCCAGTACTTC
CASRQTQETQYF
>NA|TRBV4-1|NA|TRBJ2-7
TGCGCCAGCAGCCAAGAATGGGGCAGGACCTACGAGCAGTACTTC
CASSQEWGRTYEQYF
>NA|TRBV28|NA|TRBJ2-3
TGTGCCAGCAGGCCCCCCCTTGGGGAGACAGATACGCAGTATTTT
CASRPPLGETDTQYF
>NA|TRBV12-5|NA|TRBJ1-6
TGTGCGTCAAATGCGGGCACCGCGGGACATTCACCCCTCCACTTT
CASNAGTAGHSPLHF
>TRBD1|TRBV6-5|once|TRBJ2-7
TGTGCCAGCAGCGCCGGGACAGCGTACGAGCAGTACTTC
CASSAGTAYEQYF
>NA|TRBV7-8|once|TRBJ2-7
TGTGCCAGTGGAGCGAGAACGGCGATTAGGGAGCAGTACTTC
CASGARTAIREQYF
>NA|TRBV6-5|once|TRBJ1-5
TGTGCCAGCAGAGCCCGACGGCGGGGCAATCAGCCCCAGCATTTT
CASRARRRGNQPQHF
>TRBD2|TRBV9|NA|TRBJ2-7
TGTGCCAGCAGCCTAACGCCGGGGGGGAGCTACGAGCAGTACTTC
CASSLTPGGSYEQYF
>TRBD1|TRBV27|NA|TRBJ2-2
TGTGCCAGCAGTCTATTGACAGGGTTTACCGGGGAGCTGTTTTTT
CASSLLTGFTGELFF
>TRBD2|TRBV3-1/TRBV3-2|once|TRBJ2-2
TGTGCCAGCACCCCGCGGCGGGAGAAGTCCGGGGAGCTGTTTTTT
CASTPRREKSGELFF
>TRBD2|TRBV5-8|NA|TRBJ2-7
TGTGCCAGCAGCATGGGACTAGCGGGTAACGAGCAGTACTTC
CASSMGLAGNEQYF
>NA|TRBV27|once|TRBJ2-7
TGTGCCAGCAGTAGAACAGGGCTTCAAAAGTACGAGCAGTACTTC
CASSRTGLQKYEQYF
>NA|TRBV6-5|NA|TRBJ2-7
TGTGCCAGCTGGGGGGGCCACGAGCAGTACTTC
CASWGGHEQYF
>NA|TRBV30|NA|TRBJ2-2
TGTGCCTGGAGCTCGAACACCGGGGAGCTGTTTTTT
CAWSSNTGELFF
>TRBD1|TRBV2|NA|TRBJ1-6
TGTGCCAGCAGGACAGGGGACAGAGAGAATTCACCCCTCCACTTT
CASRTGDRENSPLHF
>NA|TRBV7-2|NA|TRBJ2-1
TGTGCCAGCAGCCCAATCAATGAGCAGTTCTTC
CASSPINEQFF
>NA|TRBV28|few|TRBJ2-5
TGTGCCAGCACGGGGATGATGGGCCAGTACTTC
CASTGMMGQYF
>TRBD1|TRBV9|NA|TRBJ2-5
TGTGCCAGCAGCGAAGGGGGCCGGGAGACCCAGTACTTC
CASSEGGRETQYF
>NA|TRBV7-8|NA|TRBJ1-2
TGTGCCAGCAGCTTAGAGGATGTAAGGGGTGGCTACACCTTC
CASSLEDVRGGYTF
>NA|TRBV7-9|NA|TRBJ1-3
TGTGCCAGCAGCCCTAGTTTGGATCACTCTGGAAACACCATATATTTT
CASSPSLDHSGNTIYF
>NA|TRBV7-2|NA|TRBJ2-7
TGTGCCAGCATTCGGATGGGGGGTAACGAGCAGTACTTC
CASIRMGGNEQYF
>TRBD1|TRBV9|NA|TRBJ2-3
TGTGCCAGCAGCGTCCCGGACAGGGCGGCAGATACGCAGTATTTT
CASSVPDRAADTQYF
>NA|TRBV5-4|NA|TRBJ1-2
TGTGCCAGCAGCGGGCGAGTTGGAAACTATGGCTACACCTTC
CASSGRVGNYGYTF
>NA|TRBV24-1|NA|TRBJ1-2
TGTGCCACCAGTGATAATAACAGGGCTAACTATGGCTACACCTTC
CATSDNNRANYGYTF